The source of this T cell receptor (beta chain) is a study of OX40 agonist ivuxolimab in advanced cancers. Study details: Ivuxolimab doses were 0.01, 0.1, 0.3, 1.5, 3 or 10 mg/kg every 2 weeks.

In regard to this clone: Its cognate antigen is unknown.

This table comes from immunoSEQ multiplex PCR, and its TCRdb copy is limited to in-frame clones, with some not included. The data contain under 75,000 clones, 65% to 85% of them singletons. Germline lookup yields CDR1 SGHDT and CDR2 YYEEEE. The V and J ends lost 0 bases and 4 bases respectively, with 10 bases between them. CDR3 size: 14 residues. General study points: The expanded peripheral T cells' antigen specificity was not determined.

The receptor was isolated from an adult with an advanced solid tumor such as melanoma, head and neck, liver or kidney cancer. The J gene is TRBJ2-5, the V gene TRBV5-6, with D maybe TRBD2 (5 bases). Sequenced here: CD4+ or CD8+ T cells sorted from blood, sampled in a trial of the OX40 agonist ivuxolimab. The CDR3 reads CASSLVGAGETQYF. CDR3 nucleotides: TGTGCCAGCAGCTTGGTGGGAGCAGGAGAGACCCAGTACTTC. Full variable domain (rest looked up from reference TRBV5-6 and TRBJ2-5): DAGVTQSPTHLIKTRGQQVTLRCSPKSGHDTVSWYQQALGQGPQFIFQYYEEEERQRGNFPDRFSGHQFPNYSSELNVNALLLGDSALYLCASSLVGAGETQYFGPGTRLLVL.